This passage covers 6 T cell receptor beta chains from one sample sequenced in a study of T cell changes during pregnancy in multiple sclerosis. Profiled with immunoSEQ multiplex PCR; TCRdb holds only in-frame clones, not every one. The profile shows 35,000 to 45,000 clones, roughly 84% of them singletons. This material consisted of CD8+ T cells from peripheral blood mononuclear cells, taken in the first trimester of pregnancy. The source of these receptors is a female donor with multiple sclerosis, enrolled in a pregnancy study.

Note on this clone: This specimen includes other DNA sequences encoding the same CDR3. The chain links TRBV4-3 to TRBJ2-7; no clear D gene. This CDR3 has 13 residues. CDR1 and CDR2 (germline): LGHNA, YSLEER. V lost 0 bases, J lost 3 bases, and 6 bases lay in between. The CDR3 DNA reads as TGCGCCAGCAGCCAAGATAGAGGCTACGAGCAGTACTTC. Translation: CASSQDRGYEQYF.

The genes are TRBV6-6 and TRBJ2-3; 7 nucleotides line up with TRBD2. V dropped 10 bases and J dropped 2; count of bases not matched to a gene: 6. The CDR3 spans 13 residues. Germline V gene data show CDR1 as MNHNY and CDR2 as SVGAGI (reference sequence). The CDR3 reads CATGGTITDTQYF. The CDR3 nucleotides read TGTGCCACCGGTGGGACTATCACAGATACGCAGTATTTT.

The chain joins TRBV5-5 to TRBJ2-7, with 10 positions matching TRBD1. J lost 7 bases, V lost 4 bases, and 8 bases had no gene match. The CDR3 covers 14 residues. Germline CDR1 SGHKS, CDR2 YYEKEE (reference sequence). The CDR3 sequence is CASSLPGTGEEQYF. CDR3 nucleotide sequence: TGTGCCAGCAGCCTACCCGGGACAGGGGAGGAGCAGTACTTC.

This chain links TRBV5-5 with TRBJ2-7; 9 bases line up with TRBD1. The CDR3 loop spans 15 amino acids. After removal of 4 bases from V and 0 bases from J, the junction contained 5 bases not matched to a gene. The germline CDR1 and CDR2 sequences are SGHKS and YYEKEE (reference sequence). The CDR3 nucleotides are TGTGCCAGCAGCCTGCCGGGACAGGGCTCCTACGAGCAGTACTTC. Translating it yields CASSLPGQGSYEQYF.

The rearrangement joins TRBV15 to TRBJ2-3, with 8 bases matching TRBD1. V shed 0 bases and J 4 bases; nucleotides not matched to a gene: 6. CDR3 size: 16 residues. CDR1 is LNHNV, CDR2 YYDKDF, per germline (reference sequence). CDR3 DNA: TGTGCCACCAGCAGAGATGGCGCCAGGGGGCCAGATACGCAGTATTTT. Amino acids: CATSRDGARGPDTQYF.

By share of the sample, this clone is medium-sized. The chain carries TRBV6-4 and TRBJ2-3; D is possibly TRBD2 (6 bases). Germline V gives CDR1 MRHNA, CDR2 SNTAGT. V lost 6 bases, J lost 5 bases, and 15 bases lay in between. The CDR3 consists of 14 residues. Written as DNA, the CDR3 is TGTGCCAGCAGCAAAGACTCGGAGGGAGATACGCAGTATTTT. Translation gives CASSKDSEGDTQYF.